Shown below are 6 T cell receptor beta chains from a single sample sequenced in a study of cytomegalovirus exposure and HLA in healthy donors. Using immunoSEQ multiplex PCR, the repertoire was profiled, and TCRdb retains in-frame clones only, with some absent. The table includes some 140,000 clones, roughly 81% detected once. The sample was PBMCs. Receptors originate from a woman aged 25 to 39 in good health and CMV-seronegative.

This rearrangement joins TRBV6-5 to TRBJ2-3; possibly TRBD2 for D (5 bases). The V gene's germline CDR1 is MNHEY and CDR2 SVGAGI. The CDR3 runs to 13 residues. The V end lost 8 bases, the J end lost 3 bases, and 12 bases lay between the germline ends. The CDR3 bases are TGTGCCAGCGGACGGGATCATACAGATACGCAGTATTTT. This codes for CASGRDHTDTQYF.

This clone was seen only once. The rearrangement joins TRBV7-3 to TRBJ2-3; D is uncertain. The V and J ends lost 5 bases and 3 bases respectively, with 9 bases between them. The CDR3 is 13 residues long. The germline CDR1 and CDR2 sequences are SGHTA and FQGTGA. In DNA, the CDR3 is TGTGCCAGCAGCAGCCGTTTTACAGATACGCAGTATTTT. Encoded protein: CASSSRFTDTQYF.

The chain uses TRBV2 and TRBJ1-1, with D hard to call. Trimming removed 4 bases at V and 5 bases at J, with 11 bases between. The CDR3 extends over 13 amino acids. The germline V gene has CDR1 SNHLY and CDR2 FYNNEI. In nucleotides, the CDR3 is TGTGCCAGCAGTGTCAGGTACGCGACTGAAGCTTTCTTT. Translated, it gives CASSVRYATEAFF.

This rearrangement joins TRBV27 to TRBJ1-3; D unclear. CDR3 size: 13 residues. Deletions cut 3 bases from V and 3 bases from J, with 6 bases between. Germline CDR1 MNHEY, CDR2 SMNVEV (reference sequence). CDR3 region: CASSLRLGNTIYF. The CDR3 bases are TGTGCCAGCAGTTTGAGACTTGGAAACACCATATATTTT.

This chain uses TRBV5-5 with TRBJ1-5; perhaps TRBD1 as D (6 bases). Trimming stripped 2 bases from V and 7 bases from J, with 10 bases between. Per the germline V gene, CDR1 is SGHKS and CDR2 is YYEKEE (reference sequence). This CDR3 spans 13 amino acids. The CDR3 sequence is CASSFTGLQPQHF. DNA of the CDR3: TGTGCCAGCAGCTTTACAGGGTTACAGCCCCAGCATTTT.

This chain links TRBV6-5 with TRBJ2-3, with a possible D match to TRBD2 (5 bases). V was shortened by 6 bases and J by 0 bases, with 13 bases between the two germline ends. Germline values: CDR1 MNHEY, CDR2 SVGAGI. CDR3 length: 15 residues. CDR3 region: CASRRTGISTDTQYF. CDR3 sequence (DNA): TGTGCCAGCAGACGGACCGGGATTAGCACAGATACGCAGTATTTT.